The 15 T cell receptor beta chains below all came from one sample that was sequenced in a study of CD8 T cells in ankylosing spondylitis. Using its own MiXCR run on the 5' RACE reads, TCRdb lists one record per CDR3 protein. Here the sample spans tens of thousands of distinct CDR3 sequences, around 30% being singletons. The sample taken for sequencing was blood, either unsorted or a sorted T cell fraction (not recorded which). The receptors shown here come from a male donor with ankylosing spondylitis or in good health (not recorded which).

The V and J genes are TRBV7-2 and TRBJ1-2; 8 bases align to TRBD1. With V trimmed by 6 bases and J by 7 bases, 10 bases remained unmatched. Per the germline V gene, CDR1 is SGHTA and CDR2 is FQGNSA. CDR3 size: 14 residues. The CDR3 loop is CASSRGQGTSGYTF. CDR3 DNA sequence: TGTGCCAGCAGTCGAGGACAGGGTACTTCTGGCTACACCTTC.

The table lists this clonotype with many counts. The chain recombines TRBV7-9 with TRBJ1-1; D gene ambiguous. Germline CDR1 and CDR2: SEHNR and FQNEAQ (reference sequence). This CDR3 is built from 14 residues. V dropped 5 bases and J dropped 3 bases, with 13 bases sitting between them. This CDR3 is CASSTLGSYTEAFF. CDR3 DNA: TGTGCCAGCAGCACCCTCGGGTCATACACTGAAGCTTTCTTT. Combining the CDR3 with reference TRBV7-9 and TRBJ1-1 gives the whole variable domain DTGVSQNPRHKITKRGQNVTFRCDPISEHNRLYWYRQTLGQGPEFLTYFQNEAQLEKSRLLSDRFSAERPKGSFSTLEIQRTEQGDSAMYLCASSTLGSYTEAFFGQGTRLTVV.

The CDR3: CASSLTIGTSGRNEQFF. The CDR3 bases are TGTGCCAGCAGCTTGACGATAGGGACTAGCGGGCGCAATGAGCAGTTCTTC. The chain employs TRBV7-3 and TRBJ2-1; TRBD2 matches 12 bases. Germline V gives CDR1 SGHTA, CDR2 FQGTGA. V lost 3 bases to trimming and J lost 6 bases; unmatched junction nucleotides: 9. The CDR3 spans 17 residues.

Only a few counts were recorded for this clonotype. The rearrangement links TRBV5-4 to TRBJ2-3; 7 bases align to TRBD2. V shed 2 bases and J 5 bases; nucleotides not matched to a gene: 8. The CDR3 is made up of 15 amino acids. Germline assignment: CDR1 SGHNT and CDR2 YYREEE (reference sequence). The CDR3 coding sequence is TGTGCCAGCAGCTTAAAGCGGGATTATGGAGATACGCAGTATTTT. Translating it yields CASSLKRDYGDTQYF. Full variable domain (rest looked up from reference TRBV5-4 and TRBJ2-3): ETGVTQSPTHLIKTRGQQVTLRCSSQSGHNTVSWYQQALGQGPQFIFQYYREEENGRGNFPPRFSGLQFPNYSSELNVNALELDDSALYLCASSLKRDYGDTQYFGPGTRLTVL.

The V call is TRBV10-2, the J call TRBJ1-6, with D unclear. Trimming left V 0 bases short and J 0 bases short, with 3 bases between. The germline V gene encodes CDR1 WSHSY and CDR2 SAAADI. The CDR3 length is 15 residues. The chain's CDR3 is CASSESGSYNSPLHF. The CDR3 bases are TGCGCCAGCAGTGAGTCGGGCTCCTATAATTCACCCCTCCACTTT.

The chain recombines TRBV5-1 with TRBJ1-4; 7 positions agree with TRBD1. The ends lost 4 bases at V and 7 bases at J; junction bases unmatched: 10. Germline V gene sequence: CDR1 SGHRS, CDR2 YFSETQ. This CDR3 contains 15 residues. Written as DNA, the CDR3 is TGCGCCAGCAGCGAGCAGACAGGGTGGGGTGAAAAACTGTTTTTT. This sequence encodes CASSEQTGWGEKLFF.

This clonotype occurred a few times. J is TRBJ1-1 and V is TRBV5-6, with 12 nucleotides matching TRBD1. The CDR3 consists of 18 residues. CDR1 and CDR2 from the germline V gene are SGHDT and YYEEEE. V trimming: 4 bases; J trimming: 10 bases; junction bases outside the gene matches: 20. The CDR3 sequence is CASSGNTRDRGLEGRAFF. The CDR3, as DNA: TGTGCCAGCAGCGGGAATACTCGGGACAGGGGGCTTGAAGGTAGAGCTTTCTTT.

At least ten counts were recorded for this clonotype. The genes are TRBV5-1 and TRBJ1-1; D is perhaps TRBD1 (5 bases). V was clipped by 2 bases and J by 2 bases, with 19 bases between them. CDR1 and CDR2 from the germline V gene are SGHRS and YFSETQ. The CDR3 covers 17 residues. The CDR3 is CASSLTGTRRGNTEAFF. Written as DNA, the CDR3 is TGCGCCAGCAGCTTAACCGGGACTCGGAGGGGTAACACTGAAGCTTTCTTT.

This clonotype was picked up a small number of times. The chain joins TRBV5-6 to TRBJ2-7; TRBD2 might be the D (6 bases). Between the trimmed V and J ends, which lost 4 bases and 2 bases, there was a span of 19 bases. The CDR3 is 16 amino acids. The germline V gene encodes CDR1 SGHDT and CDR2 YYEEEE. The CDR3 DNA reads TGTGCCAGCAGCGGCCGGGGACTTCCCCGTACCTACGAGCAGTACTTC. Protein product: CASSGRGLPRTYEQYF.

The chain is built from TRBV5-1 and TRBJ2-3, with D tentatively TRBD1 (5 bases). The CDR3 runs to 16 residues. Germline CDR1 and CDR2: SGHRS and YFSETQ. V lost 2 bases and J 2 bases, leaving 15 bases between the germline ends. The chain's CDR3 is CASSFLTGEPTDTQYF. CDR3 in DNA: TGCGCCAGCAGCTTTCTAACAGGAGAACCCACAGATACGCAGTATTTT.

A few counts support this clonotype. Written as DNA, the CDR3 is TGTGCCAGCGGTGGGACTAGCGGGGGAGAGACCCAGTACTTC. Translated: CASGGTSGGETQYF. The chain couples TRBV6-1 to TRBJ2-5; 14 bases are shared with TRBD2. Looked up from germline, CDR1 is MNHNS and CDR2 is SASEGT. Trimming at V came to 8 bases and at J to 4 bases, leaving 3 bases not matched to a gene. There are 14 residues in the CDR3.

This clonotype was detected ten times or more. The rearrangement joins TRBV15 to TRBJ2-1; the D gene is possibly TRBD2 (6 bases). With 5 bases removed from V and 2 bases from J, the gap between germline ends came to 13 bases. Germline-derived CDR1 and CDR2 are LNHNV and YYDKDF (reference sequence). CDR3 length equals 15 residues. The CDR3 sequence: CATSRAGLTYNEQFF. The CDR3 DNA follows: TGTGCCACCAGCCGTGCGGGACTTACCTACAATGAGCAGTTCTTC.

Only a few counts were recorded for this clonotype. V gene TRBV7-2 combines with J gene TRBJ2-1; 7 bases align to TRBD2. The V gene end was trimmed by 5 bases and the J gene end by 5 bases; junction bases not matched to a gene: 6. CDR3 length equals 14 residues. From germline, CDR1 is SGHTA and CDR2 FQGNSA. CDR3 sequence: CASSLQRENNEQFF. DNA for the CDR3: TGTGCCAGCAGCCTACAGCGGGAAAACAATGAGCAGTTCTTC.

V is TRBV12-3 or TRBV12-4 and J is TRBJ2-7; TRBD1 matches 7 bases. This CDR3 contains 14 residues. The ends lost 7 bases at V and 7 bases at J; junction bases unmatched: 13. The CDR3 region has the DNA TGTGCCAGCAAGCCCCTAGGGGGACAGTGGGAGCAGTACTTC. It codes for CASKPLGGQWEQYF.

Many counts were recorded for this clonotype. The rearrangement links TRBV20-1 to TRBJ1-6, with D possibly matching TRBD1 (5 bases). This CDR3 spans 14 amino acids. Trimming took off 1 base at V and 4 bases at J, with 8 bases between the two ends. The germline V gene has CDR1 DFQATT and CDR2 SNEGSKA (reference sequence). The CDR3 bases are TGCAGTGCTAGAGTGGGGACTTATAATTCACCCCTCCACTTT. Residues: CSARVGTYNSPLHF.